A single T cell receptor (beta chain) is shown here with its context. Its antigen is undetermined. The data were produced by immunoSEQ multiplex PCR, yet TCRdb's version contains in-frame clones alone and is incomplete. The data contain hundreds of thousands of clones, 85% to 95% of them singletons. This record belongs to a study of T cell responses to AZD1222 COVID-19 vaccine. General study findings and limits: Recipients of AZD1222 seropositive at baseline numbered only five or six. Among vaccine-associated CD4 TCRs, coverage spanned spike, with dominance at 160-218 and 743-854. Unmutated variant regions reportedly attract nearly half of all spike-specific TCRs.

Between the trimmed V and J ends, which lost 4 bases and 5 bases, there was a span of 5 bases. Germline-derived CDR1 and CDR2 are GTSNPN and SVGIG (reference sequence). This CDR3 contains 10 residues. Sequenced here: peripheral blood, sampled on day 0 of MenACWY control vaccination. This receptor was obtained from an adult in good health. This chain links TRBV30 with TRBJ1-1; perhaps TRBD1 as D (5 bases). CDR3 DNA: TGTGCCTGGACAGGGACTGAAGCTTTCTTT. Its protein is CAWTGTEAFF.